Listed below are T cell receptor beta chains from one sample, sequenced in a study of patients and donors after allogeneic stem cell transplantation. TCRdb analysed the RT-PCR reads with MiXCR anew, one entry per CDR3 protein. The repertoire holds 10,000 to 13,000 distinct CDR3 sequences, less than 25% seen once, with around 52% in the top ten. The sequencing sample was made of blood, either unsorted or a sorted T cell fraction (not recorded which). Receptor source: a human donor who was either an allogeneic HSCT recipient or a stem cell or donor lymphocyte infusion donor (not recorded which). It is not recorded whose cells these are; they may come from a transplant donor. The CDR3 runs from the conserved cysteine through the conserved F or W. Fields, in order: clone size, V gene, D gene, CDR3 length, J gene, CDR3 protein, CDR3 DNA. D genes are given only for firm matches. Expanded clones get a size class; other rows say once, few or many, or leave the size out.

clone_size: NA; v_call: TRBV20-1; d_call: TRBD1; cdr3_length: 16; j_call: TRBJ1-2; cdr3_aa: CSASFSMTGKSYGYTF; cdr3_nt: TGCAGTGCTAGTTTCTCAATGACAGGGAAATCCTATGGCTACACCTTC
clone_size: NA; v_call: TRBV7-2; d_call: NA; cdr3_length: 13; j_call: TRBJ1-4; cdr3_aa: CASSSATNEKLFF; cdr3_nt: TGTGCCAGCAGCTCTGCAACTAATGAAAAACTGTTTTTT
clone_size: few; v_call: TRBV7-2; d_call: TRBD1; cdr3_length: 15; j_call: TRBJ1-4; cdr3_aa: CASSSTGTEGEKLFF; cdr3_nt: TGTGCCAGCAGCTCGACCGGGACAGAGGGTGAAAAACTGTTTTTT
clone_size: NA; v_call: TRBV15; d_call: NA; cdr3_length: 15; j_call: TRBJ1-3; cdr3_aa: CATSRDLASGNTIYF; cdr3_nt: TGTGCCACCAGCAGAGATTTGGCCTCTGGAAACACCATATATTTT
clone_size: many; v_call: TRBV12-3/TRBV12-4; d_call: NA; cdr3_length: 14; j_call: TRBJ2-7; cdr3_aa: CASSLAGGYYEQYF; cdr3_nt: TGTGCCAGCAGTTTGGCAGGCGGTTACTACGAGCAGTACTTC
clone_size: NA; v_call: TRBV4-2; d_call: TRBD2; cdr3_length: 18; j_call: TRBJ2-2; cdr3_aa: CASSPEARGAANTGELFF; cdr3_nt: TGTGCCAGCAGCCCGGAAGCGCGGGGGGCCGCGAACACCGGGGAGCTGTTTTTT
clone_size: few; v_call: TRBV5-1; d_call: NA; cdr3_length: 17; j_call: TRBJ2-1; cdr3_aa: CASSLVADSSSYNEQFF; cdr3_nt: TGCGCCAGCAGCTTGGTTGCGGACAGTAGCTCCTACAATGAGCAGTTCTTC
clone_size: many; v_call: TRBV18; d_call: NA; cdr3_length: 14; j_call: TRBJ1-2; cdr3_aa: CASSPNDANYGYTF; cdr3_nt: TGTGCCAGCTCGCCTAACGACGCAAACTATGGCTACACCTTC
clone_size: many; v_call: TRBV3-1; d_call: NA; cdr3_length: 14; j_call: TRBJ2-5; cdr3_aa: CASSPPTDQKTQYF; cdr3_nt: TGTGCCAGCAGCCCCCCGACAGACCAGAAAACCCAGTACTTC
clone_size: many; v_call: TRBV4-3; d_call: NA; cdr3_length: 16; j_call: TRBJ1-6; cdr3_aa: CASSQDTGIRGSPLHF; cdr3_nt: TGCGCCAGCAGCCAAGACACGGGGATTAGGGGTTCACCCCTCCACTTT
clone_size: NA; v_call: TRBV25-1; d_call: NA; cdr3_length: 13; j_call: TRBJ2-1; cdr3_aa: CASSEFTVAEQFF; cdr3_nt: TGTGCCAGCAGTGAATTCACAGTAGCCGAGCAGTTCTTC
clone_size: many; v_call: TRBV20-1; d_call: TRBD2; cdr3_length: 15; j_call: TRBJ2-3; cdr3_aa: CSLSPASGGRDTQYF; cdr3_nt: TGCTCCCTCAGTCCCGCTAGCGGGGGGCGGGATACGCAGTATTTT
clone_size: many; v_call: TRBV20-1; d_call: TRBD1; cdr3_length: 17; j_call: TRBJ2-6; cdr3_aa: CSAREGQGYSGANVLTF; cdr3_nt: TGCAGTGCTAGGGAAGGACAGGGTTACTCTGGGGCCAACGTCCTGACTTTC
clone_size: NA; v_call: TRBV5-4; d_call: NA; cdr3_length: 13; j_call: TRBJ2-4; cdr3_aa: CASSLGSGQIQYF; cdr3_nt: TGTGCCAGCAGCTTGGGATCGGGACAAATTCAGTACTTC
clone_size: NA; v_call: TRBV6-2/TRBV6-3; d_call: NA; cdr3_length: 11; j_call: TRBJ1-4; cdr3_aa: CASSYREKLFF; cdr3_nt: TGTGCCAGCAGTTACAGAGAAAAACTGTTTTTT
clone_size: NA; v_call: TRBV7-9; d_call: NA; cdr3_length: 12; j_call: TRBJ1-2; cdr3_aa: CASSSIGYGYTF; cdr3_nt: TGTGCCAGCAGCTCGATCGGCTATGGCTACACCTTC
clone_size: few; v_call: TRBV20-1; d_call: TRBD1; cdr3_length: 12; j_call: TRBJ1-6; cdr3_aa: CSARDRASPLHF; cdr3_nt: TGCAGTGCCCGGGACAGGGCTTCACCCCTCCACTTT
clone_size: many; v_call: TRBV3-1; d_call: TRBD1; cdr3_length: 14; j_call: TRBJ1-1; cdr3_aa: CASRRQGRNTEAFF; cdr3_nt: TGTGCCAGCAGGCGACAGGGCAGGAACACTGAAGCTTTCTTT
clone_size: NA; v_call: TRBV12-3/TRBV12-4; d_call: NA; cdr3_length: 12; j_call: TRBJ1-1; cdr3_aa: CASSFGETEAFF; cdr3_nt: TGTGCCAGCAGTTTTGGGGAAACTGAAGCTTTCTTT
clone_size: NA; v_call: TRBV11-2; d_call: NA; cdr3_length: 15; j_call: TRBJ1-1; cdr3_aa: CASSYPQGIRTEAFF; cdr3_nt: TGTGCCAGCAGCTACCCTCAGGGTATTAGGACTGAAGCTTTCTTT
clone_size: NA; v_call: TRBV9; d_call: TRBD1; cdr3_length: 19; j_call: TRBJ2-3; cdr3_aa: CASSASGTGDSPYTDTQYF; cdr3_nt: TGTGCCAGCAGCGCATCCGGGACAGGGGATTCCCCATACACAGATACGCAGTATTTT
clone_size: few; v_call: TRBV6-5; d_call: NA; cdr3_length: 12; j_call: TRBJ2-7; cdr3_aa: CASSNQGLEQYF; cdr3_nt: TGTGCCAGCAGTAATCAGGGTCTCGAGCAGTACTTC
clone_size: NA; v_call: TRBV7-2; d_call: NA; cdr3_length: 13; j_call: TRBJ1-1; cdr3_aa: CASSLDREGKAFF; cdr3_nt: TGTGCCAGCAGCTTAGACAGGGAGGGGAAAGCTTTCTTT
clone_size: few; v_call: TRBV25-1; d_call: TRBD1; cdr3_length: 12; j_call: TRBJ1-1; cdr3_aa: CASRRTGSEAFF; cdr3_nt: TGTGCCAGCAGGCGGACAGGGTCCGAAGCTTTCTTT
clone_size: many; v_call: TRBV5-1; d_call: TRBD1; cdr3_length: 14; j_call: TRBJ1-1; cdr3_aa: CASSRQGTNTEAFF; cdr3_nt: TGCGCCAGCAGTCGACAGGGAACGAACACTGAAGCTTTCTTT
clone_size: few; v_call: TRBV15; d_call: NA; cdr3_length: 16; j_call: TRBJ1-4; cdr3_aa: CATSRSLTMANEKLFF; cdr3_nt: TGTGCCACCAGCAGGAGCCTGACTATGGCTAATGAAAAACTGTTTTTT
clone_size: NA; v_call: TRBV6-6; d_call: NA; cdr3_length: 13; j_call: TRBJ2-1; cdr3_aa: CASTIPSYNEQFF; cdr3_nt: TGTGCCAGCACGATCCCCTCCTACAATGAGCAGTTCTTC
clone_size: once; v_call: TRBV2; d_call: NA; cdr3_length: 13; j_call: TRBJ2-5; cdr3_aa: CATEGGPQETQYF; cdr3_nt: TGTGCCACCGAAGGGGGGCCCCAAGAGACCCAGTACTTC